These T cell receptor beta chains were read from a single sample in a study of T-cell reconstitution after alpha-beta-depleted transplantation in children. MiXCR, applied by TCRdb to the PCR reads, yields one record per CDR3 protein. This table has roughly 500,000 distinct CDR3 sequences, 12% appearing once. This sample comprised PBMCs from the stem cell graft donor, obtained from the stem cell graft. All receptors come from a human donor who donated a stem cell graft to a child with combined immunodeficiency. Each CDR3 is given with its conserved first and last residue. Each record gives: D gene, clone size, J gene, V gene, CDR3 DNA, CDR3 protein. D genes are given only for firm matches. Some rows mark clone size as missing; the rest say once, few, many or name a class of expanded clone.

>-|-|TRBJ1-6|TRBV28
TGTGCCAGCAGTTTAACAGGGTTTGGTTCACCCCTCCACTTT
CASSLTGFGSPLHF
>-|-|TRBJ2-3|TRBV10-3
TGTGCCATCAGTGAGGAGGGTTATGGAGATACGCAGTATTTT
CAISEEGYGDTQYF
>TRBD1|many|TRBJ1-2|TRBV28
TGTGCCAGCAGGTCACCCACTGGGACAGGGGGCAGCTATGGCTACACCTTC
CASRSPTGTGGSYGYTF
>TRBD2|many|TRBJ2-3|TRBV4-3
TGCGCCAGCAGCCAAGAAACCGGACTAGCGGGAGATCTAGATACGCAGTATTTT
CASSQETGLAGDLDTQYF
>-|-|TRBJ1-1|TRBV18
TGTGCCAGCTCGTCTGAAGAGCACACTGAAGCTTTCTTT
CASSSEEHTEAFF
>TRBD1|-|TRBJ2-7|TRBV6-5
TGTGCCAGCAGTTCACAGGGGGCGGGAGACGAGCAGTACTTC
CASSSQGAGDEQYF
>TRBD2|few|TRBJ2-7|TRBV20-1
TGCAGTGCTAGAGAGCGGCGGGGACTAGTCTTCGAGCAGTACTTC
CSARERRGLVFEQYF
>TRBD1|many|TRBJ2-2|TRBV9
TGTGCCAGCAGCGTGACGGACAGGGGCAACACCGGGGAGCTGTTTTTT
CASSVTDRGNTGELFF
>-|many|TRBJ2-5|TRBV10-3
TGTGCCATCCGTCCTGTGGATGCAGAGTACCAAGAGACCCAGTACTTC
CAIRPVDAEYQETQYF
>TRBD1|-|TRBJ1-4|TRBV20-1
TGCAGTGCTAGACAACCTAGGACAGGGACTAATGAAAAACTGTTTTTT
CSARQPRTGTNEKLFF
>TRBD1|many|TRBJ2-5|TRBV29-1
TGCAGCGTTGGGGCGACAGGGCGGCAAGAGACCCAGTACTTC
CSVGATGRQETQYF
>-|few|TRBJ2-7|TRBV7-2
TGTGCCAGCAGCCCCCAGCGCCGCACAGAGAGTACGTTGGAGCAGTACTTC
CASSPQRRTESTLEQYF
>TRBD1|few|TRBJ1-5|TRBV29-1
TGCAGCGCTCCAATTTGGGACAGGGGGCGAGGGGGCAATCAGCCCCAGCATTTT
CSAPIWDRGRGGNQPQHF
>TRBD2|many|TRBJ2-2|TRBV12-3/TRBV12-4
TGTGCCAGCAGCCGTACTAGCGGGAGTCATGGCGGGGAGCTGTTTTTT
CASSRTSGSHGGELFF
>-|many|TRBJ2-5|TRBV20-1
TGCAGTGCTAGATACGGTCGCCAGCTCCAAGAGACCCAGTACTTC
CSARYGRQLQETQYF
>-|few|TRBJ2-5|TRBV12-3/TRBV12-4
TGTGCCAGCAGGGAGGGCTGGATAGAGACCCAGTACTTC
CASREGWIETQYF
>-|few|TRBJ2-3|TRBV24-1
TGTGCCACCAGTTCAGGACCCTCCGGCCCAGATACGCAGTATTTT
CATSSGPSGPDTQYF
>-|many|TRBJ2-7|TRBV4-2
TGTGCCAGCAGCCAAGTTCCGGGGGCCGAGTACGAGCAGTACTTC
CASSQVPGAEYEQYF
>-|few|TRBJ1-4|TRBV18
TGTGCCAGCTCACCACTTGCCCAAACGGGGGAAAAACTGTTTTTT
CASSPLAQTGEKLFF
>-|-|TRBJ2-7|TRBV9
TGTGCCAGCAGCGGAACGCGGGACAGCCAAAACGAGCAGTACTTC
CASSGTRDSQNEQYF
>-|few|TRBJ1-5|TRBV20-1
TGCAGTGCTAGAAGAGGCAGCAATCAGCCCCAGCATTTT
CSARRGSNQPQHF
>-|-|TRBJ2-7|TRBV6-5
TGTGCCAGCAAGAGGGGCGGCTACGAGCAGTACTTC
CASKRGGYEQYF
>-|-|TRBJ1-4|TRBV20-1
TGCAGTGCTAGAGCAATACCTTCGGGGAGTAGCACTAATGAAAAACTGTTTTTT
CSARAIPSGSSTNEKLFF
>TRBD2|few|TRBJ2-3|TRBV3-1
TGTGCCAGTAGCGGGAGGTTTGCAGATACGCAGTATTTT
CASSGRFADTQYF
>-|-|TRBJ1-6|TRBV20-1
TGCAGTGCTAGAGGTCAGGGGACCTCACCCCTCCACTTT
CSARGQGTSPLHF
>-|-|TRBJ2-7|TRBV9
TGTGCCAGCAGCCCAGGGACGGACCCCTACGAGCAGTACTTC
CASSPGTDPYEQYF
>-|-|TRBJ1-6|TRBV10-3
TGTGCCATCCGTGTCAGCAACGATTCACCCCTCCACTTT
CAIRVSNDSPLHF
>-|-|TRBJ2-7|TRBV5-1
TGCGCCAGCAGCTTGCCCTCGGGGACACGACTAACCGAGCAGTACTTC
CASSLPSGTRLTEQYF
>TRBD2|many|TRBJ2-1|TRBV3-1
TGTGCCAGCAGCCAAGGAGTTAGCGGGAACTACAATGAGCAGTTCTTC
CASSQGVSGNYNEQFF
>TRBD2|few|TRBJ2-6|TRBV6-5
TGTGCCAGCAGTTACTTTCCGGGGGGACGTGGGGCCAACGTCCTGACTTTC
CASSYFPGGRGANVLTF
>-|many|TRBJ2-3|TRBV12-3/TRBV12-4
TGTGCCAGCAGTCCAGTCCCAGATACGCAGTATTTT
CASSPVPDTQYF
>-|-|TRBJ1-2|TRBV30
TGTGCCTGGAGCGGGGGGTTCGGCTATGGCTACACCTTC
CAWSGGFGYGYTF
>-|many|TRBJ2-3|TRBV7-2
TGTGCCAGCAGCTTAGCAGGCAGGGTTGGAGCAGATACGCAGTATTTT
CASSLAGRVGADTQYF
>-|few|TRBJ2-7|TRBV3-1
TGTGCCAGCAGCTCAACAGGAACCGAGCAGTACTTC
CASSSTGTEQYF
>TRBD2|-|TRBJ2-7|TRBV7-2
TGTGCCAGCAGCTTAGCAACGGGGGGGGCCACCGCAAACTTC
CASSLATGGATANF
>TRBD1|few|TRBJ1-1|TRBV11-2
TGTGCCAGCAGCCCGCAGGGACAGGGGACTGAAGCTTTCTTT
CASSPQGQGTEAFF
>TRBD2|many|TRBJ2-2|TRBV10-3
TGTGCCATCCCCCTTGCTAGCGGGGGGGCCTTGGACACCGGGGAGCTGTTTTTT
CAIPLASGGALDTGELFF
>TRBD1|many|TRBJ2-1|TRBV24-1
TGTGCCACCAGTGATCGAGGACAGGGGGCTTACAATGAGCAGTTCTTC
CATSDRGQGAYNEQFF
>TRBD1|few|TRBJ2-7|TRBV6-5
TGTGCCAGCAGTTACCCCAGGGGGACAGGGGGGTTCCACGAGCAGTACTTC
CASSYPRGTGGFHEQYF
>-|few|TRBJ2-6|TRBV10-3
TGTGCCATCAGTGCTGGGGGCGTTGGGGCCAACGTCCTGACTTTC
CAISAGGVGANVLTF
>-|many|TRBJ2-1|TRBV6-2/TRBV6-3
TGTGCCAGCAGACCTGACAGGAACAATGAGCAGTTCTTC
CASRPDRNNEQFF
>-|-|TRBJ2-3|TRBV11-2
TGTGCCAGCAGCCCCTCCCCAGGGAACACAGATACGCAGTATTTT
CASSPSPGNTDTQYF
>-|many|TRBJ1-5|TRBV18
TGTGCCAGCTCACCAGTTTTGGACGGCAATCAGCCCCAGCATTTT
CASSPVLDGNQPQHF
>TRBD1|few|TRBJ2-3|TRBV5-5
TGTGCCAGCAGCTTGCAGGGGGTTGGTGCAGATACGCAGTATTTT
CASSLQGVGADTQYF
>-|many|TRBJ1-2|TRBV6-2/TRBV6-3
TGTGCCAGCAGAGAGACAGGAGCTAACTATGGCTACACCTTC
CASRETGANYGYTF
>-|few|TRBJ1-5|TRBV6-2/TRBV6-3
TGTGCCAGCAGCCCAGGGGACGATGGCAATCAGCCCCAGCATTTT
CASSPGDDGNQPQHF
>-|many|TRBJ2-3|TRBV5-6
TGTGCCAGCAGCTTTGGCCGGGGGACAGATACGCAGTATTTT
CASSFGRGTDTQYF
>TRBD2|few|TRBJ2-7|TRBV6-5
TGTGCCAGCAATTCCCTAAGCGGGACTCCCTACGAGCAGTACTTC
CASNSLSGTPYEQYF
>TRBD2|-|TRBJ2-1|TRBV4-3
TGCGCCAGCAGCCAAAGACTAGCGGGGGCCTACAATGAGCAGTTCTTC
CASSQRLAGAYNEQFF
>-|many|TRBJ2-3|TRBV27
TGTGCCAGCAGTCGATACAGGGTGGCCGTCACAGATACGCAGTATTTT
CASSRYRVAVTDTQYF
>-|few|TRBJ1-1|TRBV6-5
TGTGCCAGCAGCTCCGCGGCTGAAGCTTTCTTT
CASSSAAEAFF
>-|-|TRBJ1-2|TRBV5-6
TGTGCCAGCAGCTTTGCTTTCGGCTACACCTTC
CASSFAFGYTF
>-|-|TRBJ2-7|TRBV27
TGTGCCATCAGTTTATCGAAGAGCTACGAGCAGTACTTC
CAISLSKSYEQYF
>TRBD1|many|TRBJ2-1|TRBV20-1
TGCAGTGCTACGGGACAGGGGTATGAGCAGTTCTTC
CSATGQGYEQFF
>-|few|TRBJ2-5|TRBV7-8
TGTGCCAGCAGCTCAACCGACCAGACCCAGTACTTC
CASSSTDQTQYF
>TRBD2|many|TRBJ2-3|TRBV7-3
TGTGCCAGCAGCCCGACTAGCGGGAACACAGATACGCAGTATTTT
CASSPTSGNTDTQYF